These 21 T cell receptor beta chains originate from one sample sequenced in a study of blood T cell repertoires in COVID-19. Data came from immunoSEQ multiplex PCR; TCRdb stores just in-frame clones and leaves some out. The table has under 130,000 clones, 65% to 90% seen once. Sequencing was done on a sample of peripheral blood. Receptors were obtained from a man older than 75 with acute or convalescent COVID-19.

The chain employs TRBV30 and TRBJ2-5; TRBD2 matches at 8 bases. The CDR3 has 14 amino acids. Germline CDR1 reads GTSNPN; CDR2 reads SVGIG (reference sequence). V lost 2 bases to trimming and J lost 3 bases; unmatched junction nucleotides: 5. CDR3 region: CAWSLPAGEETQYF. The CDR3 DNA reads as TGTGCCTGGAGTCTTCCAGCGGGAGAAGAGACCCAGTACTTC.

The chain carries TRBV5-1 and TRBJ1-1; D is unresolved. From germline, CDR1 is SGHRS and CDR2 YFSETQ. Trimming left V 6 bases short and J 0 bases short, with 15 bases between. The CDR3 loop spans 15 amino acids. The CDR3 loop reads CASIRKPGMNTEAFF. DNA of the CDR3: TGCGCCAGCATTCGGAAACCAGGCATGAACACTGAAGCTTTCTTT. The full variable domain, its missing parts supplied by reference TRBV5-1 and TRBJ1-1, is KAGVTQTPRYLIKTRGQQVTLSCSPISGHRSVSWYQQTPGQGLQFLFEYFSETQRNKGNFPGRFSGRQFSNSRSEMNVSTLELGDSALYLCASIRKPGMNTEAFFGQGTRLTVV.

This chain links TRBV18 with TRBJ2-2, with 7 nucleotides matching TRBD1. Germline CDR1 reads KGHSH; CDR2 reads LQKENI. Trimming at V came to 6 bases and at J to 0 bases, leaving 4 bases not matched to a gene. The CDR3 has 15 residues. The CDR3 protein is CASSWDSANTGELFF. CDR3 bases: TGTGCCAGCTCGTGGGACAGTGCGAACACCGGGGAGCTGTTTTTT.

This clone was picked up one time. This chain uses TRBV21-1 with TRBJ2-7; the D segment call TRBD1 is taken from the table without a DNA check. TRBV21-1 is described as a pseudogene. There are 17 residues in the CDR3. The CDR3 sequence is CASSKVGERDRSYEQYF. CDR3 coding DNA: TGTGCCAGCAGCAAAGTAGGGGAGAGAGACAGGAGCTACGAGCAGTACTTC.

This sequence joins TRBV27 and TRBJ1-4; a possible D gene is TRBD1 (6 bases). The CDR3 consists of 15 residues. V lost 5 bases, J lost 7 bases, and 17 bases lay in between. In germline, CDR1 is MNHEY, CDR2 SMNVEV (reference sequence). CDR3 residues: CASSPYPDRAEKLFF. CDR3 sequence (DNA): TGTGCCAGCAGTCCCTACCCGGACAGAGCTGAAAAACTGTTTTTT.

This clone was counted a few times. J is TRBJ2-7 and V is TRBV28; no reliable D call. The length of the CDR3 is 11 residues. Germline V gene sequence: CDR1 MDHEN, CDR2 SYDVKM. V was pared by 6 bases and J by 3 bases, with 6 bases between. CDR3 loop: CASSSYYEQYF. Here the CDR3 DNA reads TGTGCCAGCAGCTCCTACTACGAGCAGTACTTC. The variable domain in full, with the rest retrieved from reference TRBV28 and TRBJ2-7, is DVKVTQSSRYLVKRTGEKVFLECVQDMDHENMFWYRQDPGLGLRLIYFSYDVKMKEKGDIPEGYSVSREKKERFSLILESASTNQTSMYLCASSSYYEQYFGPGTRLTVT.

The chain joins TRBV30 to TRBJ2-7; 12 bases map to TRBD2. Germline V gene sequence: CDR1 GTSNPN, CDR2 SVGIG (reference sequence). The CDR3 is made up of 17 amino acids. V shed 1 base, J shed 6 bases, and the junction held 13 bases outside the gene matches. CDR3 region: CAWSATSGRPWIREQYF. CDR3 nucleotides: TGTGCCTGGAGTGCAACTAGCGGGAGGCCCTGGATTCGCGAGCAGTACTTC.

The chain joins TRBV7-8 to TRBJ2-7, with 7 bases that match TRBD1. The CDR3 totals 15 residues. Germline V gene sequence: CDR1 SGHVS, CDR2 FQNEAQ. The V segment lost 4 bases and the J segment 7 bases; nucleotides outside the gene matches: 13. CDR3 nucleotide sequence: TGTGCCAGCAGCTCTGCCGGGACAGCCAATGGGGAGCAGTACTTC. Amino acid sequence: CASSSAGTANGEQYF.

CDR3 sequence reads: CSVVRTGEQYF. CDR3 in DNA: TGCAGCGTTGTCCGCACGGGCGAGCAGTACTTC. The chain has TRBV29-1 and TRBJ2-7; the D is unclear. CDR3 length: 11 residues. Germline V gene data show CDR1 as SQVTM and CDR2 as ANQGSEA. Trimming took 4 bases from V and 6 from J, leaving 10 bases between them.

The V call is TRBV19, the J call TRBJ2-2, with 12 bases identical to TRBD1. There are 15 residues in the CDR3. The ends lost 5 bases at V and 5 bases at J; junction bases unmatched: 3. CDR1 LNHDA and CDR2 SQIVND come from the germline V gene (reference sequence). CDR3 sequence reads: CASSLGQGATGELFF. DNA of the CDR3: TGTGCCAGTAGTTTGGGACAGGGGGCTACCGGGGAGCTGTTTTTT. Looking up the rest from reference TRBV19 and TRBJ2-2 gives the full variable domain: DGGITQSPKYLFRKEGQNVTLSCEQNLNHDAMYWYRQDPGQGLRLIYYSQIVNDFQKGDIAEGYSVSREKKESFPLTVTSAQKNPTAFYLCASSLGQGATGELFFGEGSRLTVL.

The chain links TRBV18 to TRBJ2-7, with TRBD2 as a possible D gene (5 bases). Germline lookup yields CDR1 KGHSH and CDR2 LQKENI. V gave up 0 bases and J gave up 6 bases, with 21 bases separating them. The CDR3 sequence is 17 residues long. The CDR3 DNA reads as TGTGCCAGCTCACCACCGGTGTTTAGCGAGACGACGGGCGAGCAGTACTTC. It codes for CASSPPVFSETTGEQYF.

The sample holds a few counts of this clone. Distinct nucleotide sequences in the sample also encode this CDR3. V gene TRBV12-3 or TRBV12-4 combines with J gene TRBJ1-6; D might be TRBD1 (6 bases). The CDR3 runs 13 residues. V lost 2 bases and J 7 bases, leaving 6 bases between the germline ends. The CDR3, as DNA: TGTGCCAGCAGTTTAACAGGGAATTCACCCCTCCACTTT. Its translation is CASSLTGNSPLHF.

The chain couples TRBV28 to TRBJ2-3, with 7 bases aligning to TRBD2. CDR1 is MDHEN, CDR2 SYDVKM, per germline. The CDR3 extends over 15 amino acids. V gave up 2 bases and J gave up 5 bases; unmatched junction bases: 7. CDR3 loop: CASSLAGTTRDTQYF. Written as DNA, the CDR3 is TGTGCCAGCAGTTTAGCCGGGACTACCCGAGATACGCAGTATTTT.

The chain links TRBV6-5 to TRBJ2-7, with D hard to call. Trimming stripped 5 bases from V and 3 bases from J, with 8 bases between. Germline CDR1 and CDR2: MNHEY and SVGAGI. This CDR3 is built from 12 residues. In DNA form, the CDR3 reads TGTGCCAGCAGTAGCCGGTACTACGAGCAGTACTTC. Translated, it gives CASSSRYYEQYF.

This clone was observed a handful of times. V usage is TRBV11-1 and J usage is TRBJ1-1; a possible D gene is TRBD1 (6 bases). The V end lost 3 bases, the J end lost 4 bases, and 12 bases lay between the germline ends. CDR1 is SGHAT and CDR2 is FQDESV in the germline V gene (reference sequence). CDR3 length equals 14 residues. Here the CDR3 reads CASSLGRGATEAFF. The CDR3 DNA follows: TGTGCCAGCAGCTTGGGACGGGGGGCCACTGAAGCTTTCTTT.

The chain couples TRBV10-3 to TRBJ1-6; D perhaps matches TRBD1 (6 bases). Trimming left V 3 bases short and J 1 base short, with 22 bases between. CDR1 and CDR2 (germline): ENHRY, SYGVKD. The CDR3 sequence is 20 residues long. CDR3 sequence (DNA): TGTGCCATCAGTGACTATTCGAGACGGGGGGGCGCTTCCTATAATTCACCCCTCCACTTT. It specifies CAISDYSRRGGASYNSPLHF.

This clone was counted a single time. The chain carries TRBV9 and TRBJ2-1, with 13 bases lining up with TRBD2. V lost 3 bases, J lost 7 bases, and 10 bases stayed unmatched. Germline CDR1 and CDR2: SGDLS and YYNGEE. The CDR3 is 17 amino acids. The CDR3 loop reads CASSADTGLAGVNEQFF. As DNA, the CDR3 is TGTGCCAGCAGCGCAGACACAGGACTAGCGGGAGTTAATGAGCAGTTCTTC.

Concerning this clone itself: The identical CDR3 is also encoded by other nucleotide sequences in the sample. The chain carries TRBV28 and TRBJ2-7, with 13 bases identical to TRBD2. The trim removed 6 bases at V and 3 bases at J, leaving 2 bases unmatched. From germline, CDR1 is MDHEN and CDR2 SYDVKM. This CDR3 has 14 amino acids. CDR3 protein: CASSRTSGGYEQYF. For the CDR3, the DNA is TGTGCCAGCAGCCGGACTAGCGGGGGCTACGAGCAGTACTTC.

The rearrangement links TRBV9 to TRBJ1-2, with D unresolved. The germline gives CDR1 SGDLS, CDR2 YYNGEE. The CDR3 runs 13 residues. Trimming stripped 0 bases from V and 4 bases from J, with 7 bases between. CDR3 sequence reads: CASSVATGYGYTF. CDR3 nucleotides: TGTGCCAGCAGCGTAGCAACGGGCTATGGCTACACCTTC. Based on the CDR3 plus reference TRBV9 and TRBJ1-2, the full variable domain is DSGVTQTPKHLITATGQRVTLRCSPRSGDLSVYWYQQSLDQGLQFLIQYYNGEERAKGNILERFSAQQFPDLHSELNLSSLELGDSALYFCASSVATGYGYTFGSGTRLTVV.

Here the CDR3 DNA reads TGTGCCAGCAGCGTAGTAGGAGCGAACACTGAAGCTTTCTTT. It translates to CASSVVGANTEAFF. This sequence joins TRBV9 and TRBJ1-1; D unresolved. Trimming stripped 0 bases from V and 1 base from J, with 7 bases between. Germline CDR1 and CDR2: SGDLS and YYNGEE. The CDR3 spans 14 residues.

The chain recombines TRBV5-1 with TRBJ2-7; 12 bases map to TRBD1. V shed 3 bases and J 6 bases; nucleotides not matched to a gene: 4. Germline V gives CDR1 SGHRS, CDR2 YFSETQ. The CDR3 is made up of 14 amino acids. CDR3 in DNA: TGCGCCAGCAGCTCCGGGACAGGGGGCCTCGAGCAGTACTTC. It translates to CASSSGTGGLEQYF. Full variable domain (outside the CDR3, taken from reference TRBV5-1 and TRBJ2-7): KAGVTQTPRYLIKTRGQQVTLSCSPISGHRSVSWYQQTPGQGLQFLFEYFSETQRNKGNFPGRFSGRQFSNSRSEMNVSTLELGDSALYLCASSSGTGGLEQYFGPGTRLTVT.